This entry describes one TCR beta chain. This sequence may be a read error, since a much larger clone differs from it by one base. The germline gives CDR1 SNHLY, CDR2 FYNNEI. This CDR3 contains 20 residues. This entry comes from a study of metastatic and nonmetastatic thyroid tumors. Every patient underwent thyroid surgery untreated. TCRdb re-analyzed the PCR reads through MiXCR. The table records approximately 90,000 clones, around 9.2% of them present only once. The specimen was blood. J is TRBJ1-1 and V is TRBV2; the D gene is possibly TRBD1 (5 bases). This sequence originates from a female donor with papillary thyroid cancer or a benign thyroid nodule (not recorded which). Some clones in this sample may be carry-over from other donors' samples. This CDR3 is CSSSGGEAPGQGRGNTEAFF. CDR3 nucleotides: TGTTCCAGCAGTGGGGGTGAGGCCCCCGGGCAGGGAAGGGGGAACACTGAAGCTTTCTTT.